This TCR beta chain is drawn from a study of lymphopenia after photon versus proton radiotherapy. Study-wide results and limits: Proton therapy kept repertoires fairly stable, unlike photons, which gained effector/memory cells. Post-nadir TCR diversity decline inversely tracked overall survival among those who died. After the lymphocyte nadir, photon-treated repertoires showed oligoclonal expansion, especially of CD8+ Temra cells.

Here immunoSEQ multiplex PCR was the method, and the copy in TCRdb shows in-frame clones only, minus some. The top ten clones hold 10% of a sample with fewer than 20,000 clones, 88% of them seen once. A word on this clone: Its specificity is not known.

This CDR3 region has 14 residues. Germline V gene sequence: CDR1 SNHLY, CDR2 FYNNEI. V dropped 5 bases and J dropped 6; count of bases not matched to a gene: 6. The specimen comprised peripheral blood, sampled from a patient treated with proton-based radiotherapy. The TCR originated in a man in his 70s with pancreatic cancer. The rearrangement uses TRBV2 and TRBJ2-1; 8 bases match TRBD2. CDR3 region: CASSTGTSANEQFF. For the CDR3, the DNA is TGTGCCAGCAGTACCGGGACTAGTGCCAATGAGCAGTTCTTC.